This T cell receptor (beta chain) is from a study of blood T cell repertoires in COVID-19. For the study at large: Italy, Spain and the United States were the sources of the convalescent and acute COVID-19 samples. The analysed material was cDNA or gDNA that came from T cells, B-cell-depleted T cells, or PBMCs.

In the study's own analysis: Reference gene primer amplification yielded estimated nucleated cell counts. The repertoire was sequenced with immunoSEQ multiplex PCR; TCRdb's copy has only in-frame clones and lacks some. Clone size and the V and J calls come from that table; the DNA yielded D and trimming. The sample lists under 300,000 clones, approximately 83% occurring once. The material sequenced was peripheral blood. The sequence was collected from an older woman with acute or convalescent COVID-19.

CDR3 in amino acids: CASSSGTGRTEAFF. CDR3 in DNA: TGCGCCAGCAGCTCCGGGACAGGGCGCACTGAAGCTTTCTTT. V usage is TRBV5-1 and J usage is TRBJ1-1; TRBD1 aligns across 9 bases. The CDR3 covers 14 residues. V trimming: 3 bases; J trimming: 4 bases; junction bases outside the gene matches: 4. From germline, CDR1 is SGHRS and CDR2 YFSETQ.